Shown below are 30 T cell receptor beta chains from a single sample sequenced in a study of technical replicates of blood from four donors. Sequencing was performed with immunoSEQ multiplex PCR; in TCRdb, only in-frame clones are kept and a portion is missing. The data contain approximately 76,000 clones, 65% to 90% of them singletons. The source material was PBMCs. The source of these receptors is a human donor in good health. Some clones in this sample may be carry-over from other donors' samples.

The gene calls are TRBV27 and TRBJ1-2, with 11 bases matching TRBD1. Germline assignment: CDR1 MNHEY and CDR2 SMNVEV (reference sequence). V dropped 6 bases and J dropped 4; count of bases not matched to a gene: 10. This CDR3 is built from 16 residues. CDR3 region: CASSTGTGGFLYGYTF. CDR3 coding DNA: TGTGCCAGCAGCACCGGGACAGGGGGTTTTCTCTATGGCTACACCTTC.

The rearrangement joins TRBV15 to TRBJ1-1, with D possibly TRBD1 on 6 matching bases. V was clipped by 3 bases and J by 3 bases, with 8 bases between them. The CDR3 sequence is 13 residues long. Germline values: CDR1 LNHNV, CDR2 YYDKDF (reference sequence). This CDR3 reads CATSSRGDTEAFF. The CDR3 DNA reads TGTGCCACCAGCAGCAGGGGTGACACTGAAGCTTTCTTT.

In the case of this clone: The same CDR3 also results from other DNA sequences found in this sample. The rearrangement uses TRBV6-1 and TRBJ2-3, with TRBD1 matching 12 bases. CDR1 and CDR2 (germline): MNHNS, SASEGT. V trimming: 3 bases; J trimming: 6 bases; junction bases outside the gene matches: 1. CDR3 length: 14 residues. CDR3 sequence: CASSEGQGADTQYF. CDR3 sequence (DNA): TGTGCCAGCAGTGAGGGACAGGGGGCGGATACGCAGTATTTT.

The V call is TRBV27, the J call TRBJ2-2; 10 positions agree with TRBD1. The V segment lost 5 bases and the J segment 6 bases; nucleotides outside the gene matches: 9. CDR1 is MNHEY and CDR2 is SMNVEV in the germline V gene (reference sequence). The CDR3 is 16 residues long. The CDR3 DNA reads TGTGCCAGCAGTGGAACCGGGACAGGGGTCCCCGGGGAGCTGTTTTTT. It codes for CASSGTGTGVPGELFF.

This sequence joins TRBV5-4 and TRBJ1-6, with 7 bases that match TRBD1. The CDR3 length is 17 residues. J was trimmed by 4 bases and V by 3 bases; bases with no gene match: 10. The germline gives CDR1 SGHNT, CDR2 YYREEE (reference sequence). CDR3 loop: CASSSGRDRDYNSPLHF. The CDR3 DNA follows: TGTGCCAGCAGCTCTGGTAGGGACAGAGATTATAATTCACCCCTCCACTTT.

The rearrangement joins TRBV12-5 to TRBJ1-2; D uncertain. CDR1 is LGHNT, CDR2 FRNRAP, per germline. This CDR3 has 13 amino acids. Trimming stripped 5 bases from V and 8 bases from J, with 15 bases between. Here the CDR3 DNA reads TGTGCTAGTGGTCGGAAGGAGACGGTCGGCTACACCTTC. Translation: CASGRKETVGYTF.

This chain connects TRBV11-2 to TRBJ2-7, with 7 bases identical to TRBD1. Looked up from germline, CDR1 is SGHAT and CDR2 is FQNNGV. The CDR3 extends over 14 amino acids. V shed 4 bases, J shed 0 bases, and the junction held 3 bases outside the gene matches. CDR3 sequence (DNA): TGTGCCAGCAGCTCAAACAGGGGCTCCTACGAGCAGTACTTC. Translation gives CASSSNRGSYEQYF.

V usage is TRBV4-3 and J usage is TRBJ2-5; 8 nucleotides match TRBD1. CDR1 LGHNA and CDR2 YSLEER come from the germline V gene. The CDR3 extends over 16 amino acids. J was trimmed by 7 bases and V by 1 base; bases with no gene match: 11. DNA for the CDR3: TGCGCCAGCAGCCAAGGCCACAGGGGGGACGGGGGGACCCAGTACTTC. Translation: CASSQGHRGDGGTQYF.

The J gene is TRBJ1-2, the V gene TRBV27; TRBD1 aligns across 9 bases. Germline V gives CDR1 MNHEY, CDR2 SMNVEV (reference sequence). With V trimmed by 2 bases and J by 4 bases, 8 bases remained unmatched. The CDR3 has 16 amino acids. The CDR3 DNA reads TGTGCCAGCAGTTTAGAACGTACAGGGGGCGCCTATGGCTACACCTTC. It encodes CASSLERTGGAYGYTF.

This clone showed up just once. The CDR3, as DNA: TGCGCCAGCAGCCAAGCGGGACTAGCCCTTGGGGAGCAGTTCTTC. Its protein product is CASSQAGLALGEQFF. The chain combines TRBV4-1 with TRBJ2-1, with 9 bases matching TRBD2. The trim removed 1 base at V and 10 bases at J, leaving 8 bases unmatched. CDR1 and CDR2 from the germline V gene are MGHRA and YSYEKL. This CDR3 region has 15 residues.

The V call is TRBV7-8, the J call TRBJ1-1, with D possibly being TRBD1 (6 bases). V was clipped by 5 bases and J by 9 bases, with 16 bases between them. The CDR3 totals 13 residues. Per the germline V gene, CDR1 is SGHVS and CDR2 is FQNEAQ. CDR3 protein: CASSGDYRAKAFF. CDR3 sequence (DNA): TGTGCCAGCAGCGGGGATTACAGGGCCAAAGCTTTCTTT. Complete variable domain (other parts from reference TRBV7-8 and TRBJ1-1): GAGVSQSPRYKVAKRGQDVALRCDPISGHVSLFWYQQALGQGPEFLTYFQNEAQLDKSGLPSDRFFAERPEGSVSTLKIQRTQQEDSAVYLCASSGDYRAKAFFGQGTRLTVV.

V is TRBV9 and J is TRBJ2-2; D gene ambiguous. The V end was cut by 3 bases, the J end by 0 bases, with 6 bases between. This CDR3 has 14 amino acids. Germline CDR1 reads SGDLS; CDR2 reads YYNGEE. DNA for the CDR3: TGTGCCAGCAGCGCCCTCCCGAACACCGGGGAGCTGTTTTTT. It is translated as CASSALPNTGELFF.

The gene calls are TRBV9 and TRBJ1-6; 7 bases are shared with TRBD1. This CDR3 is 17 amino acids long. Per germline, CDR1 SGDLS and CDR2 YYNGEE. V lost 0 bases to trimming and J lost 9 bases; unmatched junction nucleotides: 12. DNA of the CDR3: TGTGCCAGCAGCGTAGGGCCCGAGGCAGGGGGTAGTTCACCCCTCCACTTT. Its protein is CASSVGPEAGGSSPLHF.

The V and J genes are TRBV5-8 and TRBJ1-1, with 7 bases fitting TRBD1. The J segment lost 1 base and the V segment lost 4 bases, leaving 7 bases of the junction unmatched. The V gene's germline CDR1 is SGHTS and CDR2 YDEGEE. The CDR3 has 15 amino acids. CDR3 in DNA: TGTGCCAGCAGCGAGCGACAGGGAAAGAACACTGAAGCTTTCTTT. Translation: CASSERQGKNTEAFF.

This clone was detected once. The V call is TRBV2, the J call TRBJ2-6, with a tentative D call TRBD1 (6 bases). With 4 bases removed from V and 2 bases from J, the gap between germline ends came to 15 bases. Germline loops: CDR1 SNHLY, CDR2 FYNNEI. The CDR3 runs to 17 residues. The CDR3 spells CASSGGRQIAGANVLTF. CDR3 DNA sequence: TGTGCCAGCAGTGGGGGGCGACAGATAGCTGGGGCCAACGTCCTGACTTTC.

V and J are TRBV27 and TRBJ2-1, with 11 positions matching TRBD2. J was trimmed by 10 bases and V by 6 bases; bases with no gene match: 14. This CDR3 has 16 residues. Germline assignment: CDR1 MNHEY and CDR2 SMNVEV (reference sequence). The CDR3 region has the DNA TGTGCCAGCAGCATTCGGCTAGCGGGGGGTGGTGGGGAGCAGTTCTTC. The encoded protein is CASSIRLAGGGGEQFF.

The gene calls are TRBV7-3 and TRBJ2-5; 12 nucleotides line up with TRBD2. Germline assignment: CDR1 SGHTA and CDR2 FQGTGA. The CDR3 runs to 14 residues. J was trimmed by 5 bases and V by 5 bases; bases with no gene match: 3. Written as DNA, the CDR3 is TGTGCCAGCAGCCCGACTAGCGGGGGTGAGACCCAGTACTTC. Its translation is CASSPTSGGETQYF. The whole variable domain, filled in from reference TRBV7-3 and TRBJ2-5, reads GAGVSQTPSNKVTEKGKYVELRCDPISGHTALYWYRQSLGQGPEFLIYFQGTGAADDSGLPNDRFFAVRPEGSVSTLKIQRTERGDSAVYLCASSPTSGGETQYFGPGTRLLVL.

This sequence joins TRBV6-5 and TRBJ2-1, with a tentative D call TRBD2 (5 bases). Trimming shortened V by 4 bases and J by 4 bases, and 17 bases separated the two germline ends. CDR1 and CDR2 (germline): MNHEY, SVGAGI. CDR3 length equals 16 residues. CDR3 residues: CASSSRPGPGYNEQFF. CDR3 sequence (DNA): TGTGCCAGCAGTTCCCGTCCCGGGCCGGGATACAATGAGCAGTTCTTC.

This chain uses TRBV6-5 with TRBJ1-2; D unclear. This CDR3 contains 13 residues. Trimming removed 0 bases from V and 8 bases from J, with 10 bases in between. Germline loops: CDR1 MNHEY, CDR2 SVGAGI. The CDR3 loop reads CASSYSREDGYTF. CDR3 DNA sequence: TGTGCCAGCAGTTACTCGAGGGAAGACGGCTACACCTTC.

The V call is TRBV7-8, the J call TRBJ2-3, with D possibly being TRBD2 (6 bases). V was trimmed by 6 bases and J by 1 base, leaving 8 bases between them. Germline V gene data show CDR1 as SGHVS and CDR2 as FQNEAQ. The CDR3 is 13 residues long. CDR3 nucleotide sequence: TGTGCCAGCAGATCGGGGGGCACAGATACGCAGTATTTT. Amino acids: CASRSGGTDTQYF.

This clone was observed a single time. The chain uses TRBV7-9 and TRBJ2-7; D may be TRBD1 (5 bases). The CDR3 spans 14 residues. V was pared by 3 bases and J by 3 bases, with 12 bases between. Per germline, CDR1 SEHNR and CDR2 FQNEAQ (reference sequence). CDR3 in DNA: TGTGCCAGCAGCTTCAGGGATGATCACTACGAGCAGTACTTC. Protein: CASSFRDDHYEQYF. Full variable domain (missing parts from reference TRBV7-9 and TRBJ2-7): DTGVSQNPRHKITKRGQNVTFRCDPISEHNRLYWYRQTLGQGPEFLTYFQNEAQLEKSRLLSDRFSAERPKGSFSTLEIQRTEQGDSAMYLCASSFRDDHYEQYFGPGTRLTVT.

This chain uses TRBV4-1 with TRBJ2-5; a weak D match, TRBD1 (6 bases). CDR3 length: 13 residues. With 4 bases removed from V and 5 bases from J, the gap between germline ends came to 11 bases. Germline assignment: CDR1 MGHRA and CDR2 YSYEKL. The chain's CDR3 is CASSPPGAETQYF. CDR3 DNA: TGCGCCAGCAGCCCCCCAGGGGCCGAGACCCAGTACTTC.

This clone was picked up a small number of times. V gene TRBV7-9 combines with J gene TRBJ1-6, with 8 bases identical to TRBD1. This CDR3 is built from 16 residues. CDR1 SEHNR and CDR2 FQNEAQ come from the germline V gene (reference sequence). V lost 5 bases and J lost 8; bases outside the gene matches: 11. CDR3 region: CASSPTGAGGDSPLHF. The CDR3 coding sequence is TGTGCCAGCAGCCCTACGGGGGCAGGGGGCGATTCACCCCTCCACTTT.

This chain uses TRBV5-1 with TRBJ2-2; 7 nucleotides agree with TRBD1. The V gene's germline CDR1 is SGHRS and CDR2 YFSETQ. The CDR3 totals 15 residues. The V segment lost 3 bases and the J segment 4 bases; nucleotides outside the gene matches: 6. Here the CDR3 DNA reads TGCGCCAGCAGCTACCCTACAGGGGTCACCGGGGAGCTGTTTTTT. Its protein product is CASSYPTGVTGELFF.

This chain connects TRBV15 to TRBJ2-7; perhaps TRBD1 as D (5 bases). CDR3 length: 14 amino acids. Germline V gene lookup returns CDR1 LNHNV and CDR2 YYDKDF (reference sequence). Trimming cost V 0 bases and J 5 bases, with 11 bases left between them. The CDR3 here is CATSRDRGRDEQYF. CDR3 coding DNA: TGTGCCACCAGCAGAGATAGGGGTCGCGACGAGCAGTACTTC. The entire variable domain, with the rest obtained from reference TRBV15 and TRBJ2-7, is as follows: DAMVIQNPRYQVTQFGKPVTLSCSQTLNHNVMYWYQQKSSQAPKLLFHYYDKDFNNEADTPDNFQSRRPNTSFCFLDIRSPGLGDTAMYLCATSRDRGRDEQYFGPGTRLTVT.

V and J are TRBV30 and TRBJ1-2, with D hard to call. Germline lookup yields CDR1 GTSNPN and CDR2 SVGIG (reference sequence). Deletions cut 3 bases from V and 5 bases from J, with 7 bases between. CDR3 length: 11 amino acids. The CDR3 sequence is CAWRILYGYTF. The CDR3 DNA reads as TGTGCCTGGAGGATACTTTATGGCTACACCTTC. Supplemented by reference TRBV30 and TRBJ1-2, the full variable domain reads SQTIHQWPATLVQPVGSPLSLECTVEGTSNPNLYWYRQAAGRGLQLLFYSVGIGQISSEVPQNLSASRPQDRQFILSSKKLLLSDSGFYLCAWRILYGYTFGSGTRLTVV.

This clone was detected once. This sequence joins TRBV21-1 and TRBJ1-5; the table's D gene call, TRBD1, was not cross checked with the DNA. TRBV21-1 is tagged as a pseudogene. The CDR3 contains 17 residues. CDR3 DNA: TGTGCCAGCAGATTCCGGGACAGGTACTATAGCAATCAGCCCCAGCATTTT. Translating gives CASRFRDRYYSNQPQHF.

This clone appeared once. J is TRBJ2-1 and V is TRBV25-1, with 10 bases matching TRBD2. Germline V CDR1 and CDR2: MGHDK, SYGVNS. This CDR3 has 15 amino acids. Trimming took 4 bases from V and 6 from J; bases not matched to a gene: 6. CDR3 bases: TGTGCCAGCAGTGGCCAGCGGGGGGGCTTCAATGAGCAGTTCTTC. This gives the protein CASSGQRGGFNEQFF.

The CDR3 reads CASGSYKERFSYNEQFF. The CDR3 DNA is TGTGCTAGTGGTTCCTACAAGGAGCGCTTTTCCTACAATGAGCAGTTCTTC. The genes are TRBV12-5 and TRBJ2-1; D remains unclear. This CDR3 contains 17 residues. Germline V gene sequence: CDR1 LGHNT, CDR2 FRNRAP. V lost 4 bases to trimming and J lost 1 base, with 17 bases between them.

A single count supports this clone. CDR3 bases: TGTGCCAGCAGCTTAGAGGGACTAGCGGTATTTCGGGAGCAGTTCTTC. It encodes CASSLEGLAVFREQFF. The V gene is TRBV7-6, the J gene TRBJ2-1; TRBD2 matches at 11 bases. V shed 1 base and J 10 bases; nucleotides not matched to a gene: 9. CDR3 size: 16 residues. Looked up from germline, CDR1 is SGHVS and CDR2 is FNYEAQ. Full variable domain (remainder filled in from reference TRBV7-6 and TRBJ2-1): GAGVSQSPRYKVTKRGQDVALRCDPISGHVSLYWYRQALGQGPEFLTYFNYEAQQDKSGLPNDRFSAERPEGSISTLTIQRTEQRDSAMYRCASSLEGLAVFREQFFGPGTRLTVL.